The entry that follows covers one TCR beta chain sequence. This clone was picked up one time. Its antigen is unknown. No base qualities exist here, and no much larger clone lies one base off it. These data are taken from a study of blood T cell repertoires in COVID-19 (TCRdb year 2020). Regarding the study in general: Samples from collaborators originated in the United States, Italy and Spain and spanned both the acute and convalescent phases of COVID-19. The prospective study material was composed of cDNA or gDNA derived from T cells, B-cell-depleted T cells, or PBMCs. The dataset comprised deeply sampled blood TCRbeta repertoires from subjects exposed to, actively infected with, or recovered from COVID-19. A freely available public database, intended as a resource for researchers studying the immune response to SARS-CoV-2, is where the repertoires were released. Samples came from the ongoing ImmuneRACE study (first 160 participants) plus 1,254 subjects from 6 global collaborators. Sample metadata almost always included a de-identified subject ID, COVID-19 status, age in years and sex. HLA class I and class II types, where available, came from metadata supplied by the sample provider rather than from assay-based typing.

TCRbeta CDR3 regions were amplified from genomic DNA by means of the immunoSEQ Assay, a bias-controlled multiplex PCR. Concerning the study's data processing: The number of nucleated cells in each sample was estimated from the amplification of reference gene primers within the assay. To quantify the absolute abundance of each unique TCRbeta CDR3 rearrangement, sequence reads were collapsed and filtered. For each sample, productive Simpson clonality was calculated as the square root of Simpson's diversity index across productive rearrangements. Drawn from immuneACCESS, this table holds only the in-frame rearrangements with V and J called that TCRdb kept. Clones are partly lost; checked studies trace under half to an unresolved V gene and leave the rest unexplained. The V and J calls and clone size were taken over from that table, and D and trimming were inferred from the DNA. For this sample the table gives about 380,000 clones, of which more than 70% were detected only once. Roughly 1.2% of the sample comes from the top ten.

For CDR1 and CDR2, the germline V gene lists SGDLS and YYNGEE. After removal of 1 base from V and 5 bases from J, the junction retains 10 bases not matched to a gene. Taken from cysteine to phenylalanine, the CDR3 has 18 residues. Only the CDR3 DNA stays, 54 bases, in frame from base 1. Participants in the prospective study were enrolled through a virtual design, were aged roughly 18 to 90 years, and lived in about two dozen United States geographic areas. In the prospective study, cohorts were assigned on the basis of participant-reported clinical history obtained from a screening survey and a study questionnaire. Recovered participants in ImmuneRACE Cohort 3 were defined by two consecutive negative NP/OP PCR tests, clearance by a healthcare professional, or resolution of symptoms. Each participant in the prospective study had whole blood, serum and a nasopharyngeal or oropharyngeal swab collected by mobile phlebotomists. Participants in the prospective study had the option to provide additional blood draws and questionnaires over a roughly 2-month period. Prospective study blood samples were shipped either frozen or at room temperature before DNA extraction.

Paper-wide results and their limitations: How much clinical and demographic metadata was included differed by source and by participant, and the metadata was provided uncurated.

The sequenced sample consisted of PBMCs or T cells enriched from blood (not recorded which). The TCR comes from a woman aged 18-29 years who had recovered from COVID-19. The chain joins TRBV9 to TRBJ1-6; 9 middle bases align to TRBD1. The CDR3 region reads CASSVTLATGGDNSPLHF. The DNA is TGTGCCAGCAGCGTAACCCTGGCTACAGGGGGCGATAATTCACCCCTCCACTTT.